A selection of T cell receptor beta chains follows, all from one sample in a study of PD-1 blockade in classical Hodgkin lymphoma. Here immunoSEQ multiplex PCR was the method, and the copy in TCRdb shows in-frame clones only, minus some. Of 20,000 to 25,000 clones listed, approximately 80% are singletons. The specimen comprised peripheral blood mononuclear cells (PBMCs), sampled before the fourth cycle of nivolumab. The receptors derive from a human donor with classical Hodgkin lymphoma. The CDR3 runs from the conserved cysteine through the conserved F or W. The D gene is left open where the match is weak. Expanded clones get a size class; other rows say once, few or many, or leave the size out.

v_call	j_call	clone_size	d_call	cdr3_nt	cdr3_aa
TRBV29-1	TRBJ2-2	NA	TRBD1	TGCAGCGTTCTCTCTACCACGGGACAGGGAGCGAACACCGGGGAGCTGTTTTTT	CSVLSTTGQGANTGELFF
TRBV7-2	TRBJ2-1	NA	NA	TGTGCCAGCAGCCCCGTTGGCCTGAGCTCCTACAATGAGCAGTTCTTC	CASSPVGLSSYNEQFF
TRBV14	TRBJ2-3	NA	TRBD2	TGTGCCAGCAGCCAAGCCCTTGGCGGGAGGGCCGGCACAGATACGCAGTATTTT	CASSQALGGRAGTDTQYF
TRBV23-1	TRBJ2-7	NA	TRBD2	TGCGCCAGCAGTCAATCGGGAGGGCGGGAGGGCCCCCACGAGCAGTACTTC	CASSQSGGREGPHEQYF
TRBV7-9	TRBJ2-1	medium-sized	NA	TGTGCCAGCAGCCGGACTAACGGGTACTACAATGAGCAGTTCTTC	CASSRTNGYYNEQFF
TRBV19	TRBJ1-5	NA	TRBD1	TGTGCCAGTAGTTTCCGACGGACAGGGGATCGCCAGCCCCAGCATTTT	CASSFRRTGDRQPQHF
TRBV5-1	TRBJ1-5	NA	NA	TGCGCCAGCAGCTTTAGGGGCAGAACTGAGCCCCAGCATTTT	CASSFRGRTEPQHF
TRBV18	TRBJ1-2	NA	NA	TGTGCCAGCTCCCAGGGGAGCTCTAACTATGGCTACACCTTC	CASSQGSSNYGYTF
TRBV7-8	TRBJ2-3	NA	NA	TGTGCCAGCAGCCCCCCCGAGCGGGGCACAGATACGCAGTATTTT	CASSPPERGTDTQYF
TRBV6-5	TRBJ2-7	few	NA	TGTGCCAGCAGTGTGTTCAGGGGAAACTACGAGCAGTACTTC	CASSVFRGNYEQYF
TRBV6-5	TRBJ2-6	NA	NA	TGTGCCAGCACCAGGGTCGGGGCTGGGGCCAACGTCCTGACTTTC	CASTRVGAGANVLTF
TRBV5-6	TRBJ2-7	NA	NA	TGTGCCAGCAGCTCGCCGGGACCACTCCACGAGCAGTACTTC	CASSSPGPLHEQYF
TRBV2	TRBJ2-5	NA	NA	TGTGCCAGCAGTTTTACCGGGACATCTATAGAGGAGACCCAGTACTTC	CASSFTGTSIEETQYF
TRBV5-1	TRBJ1-5	NA	NA	TGCGCCAGCAGCTTGGGAGGTGGCAATCAGCCCCAGCATTTT	CASSLGGGNQPQHF
TRBV5-8	TRBJ1-2	NA	NA	TGTGCCAGCAGCCCACCCCCAGGGGAGATAAAGTATGGCTACACCTTC	CASSPPPGEIKYGYTF
TRBV11-2	TRBJ2-7	NA	NA	TGTGCCAGCAGCTCTACAGGATTTTACGAGCAGTACTTC	CASSSTGFYEQYF
TRBV6-1	TRBJ2-2	NA	NA	TGTGCCAGCAGTGAAATGACGAACACCGGGGAGCTGTTTTTT	CASSEMTNTGELFF
TRBV5-1	TRBJ1-2	NA	TRBD1	TGCGCCAGCAGCTTGGCAGGGGGCCCTAACTATGGCTACACCTTC	CASSLAGGPNYGYTF
TRBV19	TRBJ2-4	NA	NA	TGTGCCAGTAGTAGTCCCGGGACTAAAAACATTCAGTACTTC	CASSSPGTKNIQYF
TRBV7-9	TRBJ2-7	NA	TRBD1	TGTGCCAGCAGCCGAGGGGACAGCCCCTACGAGCAGTACTTC	CASSRGDSPYEQYF
TRBV15	TRBJ1-5	NA	NA	TGTGCCACCAGCTGGCAGATCAATCAGCCCCAGCATTTT	CATSWQINQPQHF
TRBV2	TRBJ1-1	once	NA	TGTGCCAGCAGGCAGCGCTCTGGGGGTGACACTGAAGCTTTCTTT	CASRQRSGGDTEAFF
TRBV28	TRBJ2-1	NA	NA	TGTGCCAGCAGTTCAGGGCGGATCGCTAATGAGCAGTTCTTC	CASSSGRIANEQFF
TRBV18	TRBJ1-4	NA	TRBD1	TGTGCCAGCTCACCTGACAGGGTTCAACTGTTTTTT	CASSPDRVQLFF
TRBV29-1	TRBJ2-1	NA	TRBD2	TGCAGCGTTGGTCGTGGCGGGGGACCCTACAATGAGCAGTTCTTC	CSVGRGGGPYNEQFF
TRBV9	TRBJ2-5	NA	TRBD2	TGTGCCAGCAGCGAGGGACTAGCGGGGGAGACCCAGTACTTC	CASSEGLAGETQYF
TRBV5-1	TRBJ2-3	NA	NA	TGCGCCAGCAGCATCAAGACAAACACAGATACGCAGTATTTT	CASSIKTNTDTQYF
TRBV30	TRBJ1-4	NA	TRBD1	TGTGCCTGGTGCCGGACAGGGGTAGGGGGAAAACTGTTTTTT	CAWCRTGVGGKLFF
TRBV4-1	TRBJ2-7	NA	NA	TGCGCCAGCAGCCCGGACTTCTACGAGCAGTACTTC	CASSPDFYEQYF
TRBV4-2	TRBJ2-1	NA	TRBD2	TGTGCCAGCAGCCAAGATGAGTGGGGCGGGGGGGCCTACAATGAGCAGTTCTTC	CASSQDEWGGGAYNEQFF
TRBV2	TRBJ1-5	few	NA	TGTGCCAGCAGTGAAGACTTGGGCCAGCCCCAGCATTTT	CASSEDLGQPQHF
TRBV4-2	TRBJ2-3	NA	NA	TGTGCCAGCAGCCAAGTTGGCGGGTGGGGCACAGATACGCAGTATTTT	CASSQVGGWGTDTQYF